This passage covers 14 T cell receptor beta chains from one sample sequenced in a study of blood T cells in healthy people across ages. Then a second PCR, running about 6 to 11 cycles, was carried out with a sample-barcoded 5' primer and a J-beta primer mix. TCRdb called the 5' RACE reads again in MiXCR, with one record for every CDR3 protein. The sample contains 700,000 to 950,000 distinct CDR3 sequences, 58% of which appear only once. Sequenced sample: blood. These TCRs come from a man between 25 and 39 years old in good health.

The rearrangement uses TRBV20-1 and TRBJ2-5; 9 bases map to TRBD2. Near its end, the DNA agrees better with TRBJ2-7, so the J call may be wrong. The CDR3 has 16 residues. CDR1 is DFQATT and CDR2 is SNEGSKA in the germline V gene (reference sequence). CDR3 sequence: CSARDGGRAGGYEQYF. CDR3 nucleotide sequence: TGCAGTGCTAGAGACGGGGGGCGAGCGGGAGGCTACGAGCAGTACTTC.

This chain joins TRBV15 and TRBJ2-1, with TRBD1 as a possible D gene (6 bases). Deletions cut 1 base from V and 5 bases from J, with 6 bases between. Looked up from germline, CDR1 is LNHNV and CDR2 is YYDKDF (reference sequence). The CDR3 loop spans 13 amino acids. CDR3 DNA: TGTGCCACCAGCAGAGGACAGGACAATGAGCAGTTCTTC. The encoded protein is CATSRGQDNEQFF. The variable domain in full, with the rest retrieved from reference TRBV15 and TRBJ2-1, is DAMVIQNPRYQVTQFGKPVTLSCSQTLNHNVMYWYQQKSSQAPKLLFHYYDKDFNNEADTPDNFQSRRPNTSFCFLDIRSPGLGDTAMYLCATSRGQDNEQFFGPGTRLTVL.

In this sample, this clonotype turned up a few times. The rearrangement joins TRBV6-2 or TRBV6-3 to TRBJ2-3; perhaps TRBD2 as D (5 bases). V was pared by 2 bases and J by 2 bases, with 14 bases between. Germline-derived CDR1 and CDR2 are MNHEY and SVGEGT. The CDR3 has 16 residues. CDR3 protein: CASSYTKRDYTDTQYF. CDR3 in DNA: TGTGCCAGCAGTTACACAAAGCGCGACTACACAGATACGCAGTATTTT.

The chain couples TRBV29-1 to TRBJ1-1, with 11 positions matching TRBD1. Trimming removed 7 bases from V and 3 bases from J; junction bases left unmatched: 7. Germline-derived CDR1 and CDR2 are SQVTM and ANQGSEA. The CDR3 is made up of 14 amino acids. CDR3 DNA: TGCAGCGCGCGGACAGGGGGCGATCACACTGAAGCTTTCTTT. Its translation: CSARTGGDHTEAFF. Full variable domain (outside the CDR3, taken from reference TRBV29-1 and TRBJ1-1): SAVISQKPSRDICQRGTSLTIQCQVDSQVTMMFWYRQQPGQSLTLIATANQGSEATYESGFVIDKFPISRPNLTFSTLTVSNMSPEDSSIYLCSARTGGDHTEAFFGQGTRLTVV.

The chain recombines TRBV20-1 with TRBJ1-1; D ambiguous. The CDR3 covers 12 residues. The germline V gene has CDR1 DFQATT and CDR2 SNEGSKA (reference sequence). V gave up 2 bases and J gave up 4 bases, with 8 bases separating them. The CDR3 protein is CSARQTSTEAFF. CDR3 DNA sequence: TGCAGTGCTAGACAGACGAGCACTGAAGCTTTCTTT.

The chain recombines TRBV20-1 with TRBJ1-6; TRBD1 matches 8 bases. Germline V gene lookup returns CDR1 DFQATT and CDR2 SNEGSKA (reference sequence). The CDR3 covers 15 residues. The ends lost 0 bases at V and 8 bases at J; junction bases unmatched: 6. The CDR3 sequence: CSARDQQGAYSPLHF. In DNA form, the CDR3 reads TGCAGTGCTAGAGATCAGCAGGGGGCATATTCACCCCTCCACTTT.

The chain employs TRBV27 and TRBJ1-6; D may be TRBD1 (6 bases). The V end lost 0 bases, the J end lost 6 bases, and 12 bases lay between the germline ends. Germline V CDR1 and CDR2: MNHEY, SMNVEV (reference sequence). The CDR3 contains 16 residues. The CDR3 sequence: CASSLSTGHLNSPLHF. In DNA, the CDR3 is TGTGCCAGCAGTTTATCGACGGGACACCTTAATTCACCCCTCCACTTT.

The chain links TRBV13 to TRBJ1-1; possibly TRBD1 for D (6 bases). Germline CDR1 is PRHDT and CDR2 is FYEKMQ (reference sequence). The CDR3 spans 12 residues. The V gene lost 7 bases and the J gene lost 1 base, with 7 bases spanning the gap. The CDR3 loop is CASTQGNTEAFF. The CDR3 DNA sequence: TGTGCCAGCACACAGGGGAACACTGAAGCTTTCTTT.

The gene calls are TRBV7-6 and TRBJ1-1, with a tentative D call TRBD1 (5 bases). The V gene's germline CDR1 is SGHVS and CDR2 FNYEAQ. The CDR3 is 15 residues long. The V end lost 4 bases, the J end lost 8 bases, and 20 bases lay between the germline ends. Here the CDR3 DNA reads TGTGCCAGCAGCTCCGGGCCGCCCCAGGGCACCGAAGCTTTCTTT. Its protein product is CASSSGPPQGTEAFF.

This clonotype was picked up many times. The J gene is TRBJ2-1, the V gene TRBV7-2; possible D gene TRBD2, 5 bases. This CDR3 has 16 amino acids. CDR1 SGHTA and CDR2 FQGNSA come from the germline V gene. V shed 3 bases and J shed 1 base, with 13 bases lying between them. DNA of the CDR3: TGTGCCAGCAGCTTGTCTAGCTTGGGGTCCTACAATGAGCAGTTCTTC. It encodes CASSLSSLGSYNEQFF.

This chain links TRBV27 with TRBJ2-1, with D unresolved. This CDR3 spans 15 amino acids. CDR1 is MNHEY, CDR2 SMNVEV, per germline (reference sequence). The V gene lost 2 bases and the J gene lost 10 bases, with 18 bases spanning the gap. The CDR3 sequence is CASSLSPLAAYEQFF. As DNA, the CDR3 is TGTGCCAGCAGTTTAAGTCCGTTAGCTGCCTACGAGCAGTTCTTC.

The chain recombines TRBV6-2 or TRBV6-3 with TRBJ2-4, with a tentative D call TRBD1 (6 bases). The CDR3 contains 13 residues. Germline V lookup: CDR1 MNHEY, CDR2 SVGEGT. The V gene lost 4 bases and the J gene lost 11 bases, with 15 bases spanning the gap. CDR3 sequence reads: CASSSGQAYLQYF. Written as DNA, the CDR3 is TGTGCCAGCAGTTCGGGACAAGCATACCTTCAGTACTTC.

The chain recombines TRBV4-1 with TRBJ2-7; 7 positions match TRBD1. This CDR3 has 15 amino acids. V lost 4 bases, J lost 3 bases, and 9 bases stayed unmatched. The germline CDR1 and CDR2 sequences are MGHRA and YSYEKL. CDR3 in amino acids: CASSRDRVRNYEQYF. DNA for the CDR3: TGCGCCAGCAGCCGAGACAGGGTCCGAAACTACGAGCAGTACTTC.

The table lists this clonotype with a few counts. The chain carries TRBV4-3 and TRBJ2-5; D not resolved. Germline assignment: CDR1 LGHNA and CDR2 YSLEER. This CDR3 is built from 15 residues. The V end was cut by 0 bases, the J end by 1 base, with 9 bases between. CDR3: CASSQDLRSQETQYF. As DNA, the CDR3 is TGCGCCAGCAGCCAAGATCTGCGGAGCCAAGAGACCCAGTACTTC.